This passage covers 26 T cell receptor beta chains from one sample sequenced in a study of blood T cell repertoires in COVID-19. The repertoire was sequenced with immunoSEQ multiplex PCR; TCRdb's copy has only in-frame clones and lacks some. The sample includes approximately 500,000 clones, roughly 90% of them seen just once. Sequencing was performed on PBMCs or T cells enriched from blood (not recorded which). The receptors originated from a woman aged 40 to 50 who had recovered from COVID-19.

The gene calls are TRBV7-8 and TRBJ1-6, with TRBD1 matching over 7 bases. The germline V gene has CDR1 SGHVS and CDR2 FQNEAQ. The junction had 2 bases not matched to a gene; V was cut back by 3 bases and J by 9 bases. The CDR3 is 13 amino acids. CDR3 in DNA: TGTGCCAGCAGCTTGGACAGGATTTCACCCCTCCACTTT. It encodes CASSLDRISPLHF.

This clone was seen a single time. The chain employs TRBV13 and TRBJ1-1; 7 bases are shared with TRBD1. The CDR3 runs to 14 residues. The V and J ends lost 10 bases and 3 bases, in that order; junction bases with no gene match: 11. CDR1 PRHDT and CDR2 FYEKMQ come from the germline V gene (reference sequence). CDR3 bases: TGTGCCACCCGACAGGGCTGGGGGGACACTGAAGCTTTCTTT. Protein product: CATRQGWGDTEAFF.

The chain has TRBV6-1 and TRBJ1-2, with a tentative D call TRBD1 (6 bases). The germline gives CDR1 MNHNS, CDR2 SASEGT. The CDR3 consists of 15 residues. The germline V and J ends were trimmed by 0 bases and 4 bases, with 12 bases remaining between them. CDR3 sequence: CASSEAGGQGYGYTF. CDR3 DNA: TGTGCCAGCAGTGAAGCGGGGGGGCAAGGCTATGGCTACACCTTC.

V usage is TRBV30 and J usage is TRBJ2-7, with 9 bases fitting TRBD1. V lost 4 bases to trimming and J lost 6 bases; unmatched junction nucleotides: 7. Germline V gives CDR1 GTSNPN, CDR2 SVGIG (reference sequence). There are 13 residues in the CDR3. The CDR3 loop reads CAWTGTGRGEQYF. CDR3 DNA: TGTGCCTGGACCGGGACAGGGAGGGGCGAGCAGTACTTC.

The chain employs TRBV15 and TRBJ2-5, with D possibly being TRBD2 (5 bases). Trimming left V 4 bases short and J 1 base short, with 10 bases between. Germline V gene lookup returns CDR1 LNHNV and CDR2 YYDKDF (reference sequence). There are 14 residues in the CDR3. The CDR3 loop is CATSNGLVQETQYF. The CDR3 DNA follows: TGTGCCACCAGCAATGGACTCGTCCAAGAGACCCAGTACTTC.

The rearrangement uses TRBV6-5 and TRBJ1-2; D remains unclear. Trimming removed 4 bases at V and 9 bases at J, with 15 bases between. The CDR3 is 13 amino acids. Germline V gene lookup returns CDR1 MNHEY and CDR2 SVGAGI. The CDR3 here is CASSSPQAHSYTF. CDR3 coding DNA: TGTGCCAGCAGTTCCCCGCAGGCCCATAGCTACACCTTC.

J is TRBJ2-3 and V is TRBV4-1, with 11 nucleotides matching TRBD2. Trimming removed 4 bases from V and 4 bases from J; junction bases left unmatched: 10. This CDR3 comprises 17 residues. Germline assignment: CDR1 MGHRA and CDR2 YSYEKL. CDR3 in amino acids: CASSRGLLAGVSDTQYF. The CDR3 bases are TGCGCCAGCAGCCGGGGCTTACTAGCGGGAGTTTCAGATACGCAGTATTTT.

The chain uses TRBV7-8 and TRBJ1-2; 12 bases fit TRBD1. Germline V gene sequence: CDR1 SGHVS, CDR2 FQNEAQ. This CDR3 has 14 residues. V lost 5 bases and J lost 7; bases outside the gene matches: 5. The CDR3 region has the DNA TGTGCCAGCAGCATAGGGACAGGGGGCCGTGGCTACACCTTC. It is translated as CASSIGTGGRGYTF.

V is TRBV6-5 and J is TRBJ1-1, with 8 bases lining up with TRBD1. V was pared by 2 bases and J by 11 bases, with 7 bases of the junction left unmatched. From germline, CDR1 is MNHEY and CDR2 SVGAGI. The CDR3 sequence is 13 residues long. The CDR3 DNA sequence: TGTGCCAGCAGTTACCTCCGACAGGGGAGGGCTTTCTTT. Amino acid sequence: CASSYLRQGRAFF.

The chain is built from TRBV11-2 and TRBJ2-7; TRBD2 aligns across 8 bases. Trimming removed 5 bases from V and 5 bases from J; junction bases left unmatched: 17. The CDR3 length is 17 residues. In germline, CDR1 is SGHAT, CDR2 FQNNGV. The CDR3 region is CASSPRATWAGGHEQYF. CDR3 sequence (DNA): TGTGCCAGCAGCCCAAGGGCGACATGGGCGGGAGGTCACGAGCAGTACTTC.

The J gene is TRBJ1-1, the V gene TRBV7-9; 10 bases agree with TRBD1. This CDR3 has 13 residues. The V and J ends lost 6 bases and 8 bases, in that order; junction bases with no gene match: 6. In germline, CDR1 is SEHNR, CDR2 FQNEAQ (reference sequence). The CDR3 DNA is TGTGCCAGCAGTTTGACAGGGGGCGGAGAAGCTTTCTTT. It yields the protein CASSLTGGGEAFF.

This clone was detected only once. The J gene is TRBJ1-6, the V gene TRBV13; TRBD1 matches at 7 bases. The V gene end was trimmed by 5 bases and the J gene end by 7 bases; junction bases not matched to a gene: 11. CDR1 is PRHDT, CDR2 FYEKMQ, per germline (reference sequence). The CDR3 runs to 16 residues. CDR3 coding DNA: TGTGCCAGCAGCCAGACGACAGGGATGAGAAATTCACCCCTCCACTTT. Translating gives CASSQTTGMRNSPLHF.

The J gene is TRBJ1-2, the V gene TRBV2; D is undetermined. V was clipped by 7 bases and J by 0 bases, with 12 bases between them. There are 14 residues in the CDR3. CDR1 is SNHLY and CDR2 is FYNNEI in the germline V gene. CDR3 protein: CASMVLASNYGYTF. The DNA of the CDR3 is TGTGCCAGCATGGTCTTAGCCTCTAACTATGGCTACACCTTC.

The chain employs TRBV10-2 and TRBJ2-1, with D perhaps TRBD1 (6 bases). Germline lookup yields CDR1 WSHSY and CDR2 SAAADI. This CDR3 comprises 13 residues. V was shortened by 8 bases and J by 8 bases, with 16 bases between the two germline ends. DNA of the CDR3: TGCGCCAGCGGGGGCTCCTCTTTTGATGAGCAGTTCTTC. Translated, it gives CASGGSSFDEQFF.

The gene calls are TRBV7-6 and TRBJ2-3; D is unresolved. Germline lookup yields CDR1 SGHVS and CDR2 FNYEAQ. The CDR3 is 16 residues long. The V gene lost 0 bases and the J gene lost 8 bases, with 18 bases spanning the gap. The CDR3 region is CASSLAYSEPVPTQYF. CDR3 DNA sequence: TGTGCCAGCAGCTTAGCCTACTCGGAGCCTGTCCCTACGCAGTATTTT.

This clone was seen only a few times. CDR3 sequence: CASSFWTGNTEAFF. For the CDR3, the DNA is TGTGCCAGCAGCTTTTGGACAGGGAACACTGAAGCTTTCTTT. The chain is built from TRBV7-2 and TRBJ1-1; 7 nucleotides match TRBD1. Germline V gene data show CDR1 as SGHTA and CDR2 as FQGNSA. V was pared by 3 bases and J by 1 base, with 2 bases of the junction left unmatched. This CDR3 spans 14 amino acids.

In this sample, this clone turned up once. CDR3 sequence reads: CASSFLQGADSPLHF. CDR3 in DNA: TGTGCCAGCAGTTTCCTACAGGGGGCGGATTCACCCCTCCACTTT. This chain connects TRBV6-5 to TRBJ1-6; 9 bases line up with TRBD1. Germline loops: CDR1 MNHEY, CDR2 SVGAGI. V gave up 4 bases and J gave up 8 bases; unmatched junction bases: 6. This CDR3 is built from 15 residues.

In its sample, this clone was seen a few times. This sequence joins TRBV4-3 and TRBJ1-2, with 9 nucleotides matching TRBD1. Per germline, CDR1 LGHNA and CDR2 YSLEER. The CDR3 extends over 15 amino acids. With V trimmed by 0 bases and J by 8 bases, 7 bases remained unmatched. The CDR3 DNA follows: TGCGCCAGCAGCCAAGATGCCAGGACAGGGGAAGGCTACACCTTC. It specifies CASSQDARTGEGYTF.

This sequence joins TRBV29-1 and TRBJ2-7; tentative D call: TRBD1 (8 bases). The CDR3 covers 15 residues. Looked up from germline, CDR1 is SQVTM and CDR2 is ANQGSEA. V shed 5 bases and J shed 1 base, with 18 bases lying between them. The CDR3 sequence: CSVTGGVAASYEQYF. The CDR3 DNA is TGCAGCGTTACAGGGGGGGTAGCGGCATCCTACGAGCAGTACTTC.

This chain connects TRBV3-1 (or the pseudogene TRBV3-2) to TRBJ2-2, with 13 bases lining up with TRBD2. The V segment lost 3 bases and the J segment 5 bases; nucleotides outside the gene matches: 12. CDR1 is LGHDT, CDR2 YNNKEL, per germline (reference sequence). The CDR3 covers 19 residues. The DNA for the CDR3 is TGTGCCAGCAGCCAGACCGGGACTAGCGGGACCATAGGGACCGGGGAGCTGTTTTTT. This translates into CASSQTGTSGTIGTGELFF.

The chain joins TRBV11-1 to TRBJ2-7; 9 bases match TRBD2. CDR1 is SGHAT and CDR2 is FQDESV in the germline V gene (reference sequence). The length of the CDR3 is 15 residues. Unmatched junction bases numbered 5, after V lost 5 bases and J lost 0 bases. CDR3 amino acids: CASSQRLAASYEQYF. CDR3 bases: TGTGCCAGCAGCCAAAGACTAGCGGCCTCCTACGAGCAGTACTTC.

The J gene is TRBJ2-7, the V gene TRBV7-9; 8 nucleotides align to TRBD1. From germline, CDR1 is SEHNR and CDR2 FQNEAQ (reference sequence). V was pared by 4 bases and J by 4 bases, with 18 bases of the junction left unmatched. This CDR3 spans 18 amino acids. In DNA, the CDR3 is TGTGCCAGCAGCTCAACGACAGGGGCGCTACGAGTTGAGTACGAGCAGTACTTC. It yields the protein CASSSTTGALRVEYEQYF.

This clone appeared a single time. This rearrangement joins TRBV9 to TRBJ2-3; 8 bases agree with TRBD1. The CDR3 runs 13 residues. Looked up from germline, CDR1 is SGDLS and CDR2 is YYNGEE. V shed 4 bases and J 4 bases; nucleotides not matched to a gene: 2. CDR3 sequence reads: CASSTQGADTQYF. The CDR3 coding sequence is TGTGCCAGCAGCACACAGGGGGCAGATACGCAGTATTTT. Filled out from reference TRBV9 and TRBJ2-3, the complete variable domain reads DSGVTQTPKHLITATGQRVTLRCSPRSGDLSVYWYQQSLDQGLQFLIQYYNGEERAKGNILERFSAQQFPDLHSELNLSSLELGDSALYFCASSTQGADTQYFGPGTRLTVL.

The chain links TRBV6-2 or TRBV6-3 to TRBJ1-6; D is undetermined. The CDR3 totals 13 residues. Germline CDR1 MNHEY, CDR2 SVGEGT. Trimming left V 6 bases short and J 6 bases short, with 9 bases between. CDR3 residues: CASSGEGNSPLHF. The CDR3 region has the DNA TGTGCCAGCAGCGGGGAGGGTAATTCACCCCTCCACTTT.

Here the CDR3 DNA reads TGTGCCAGCAGCGCCCGACAGGGGACCAATGAAAAACTGTTTTTT. Its translation: CASSARQGTNEKLFF. This chain uses TRBV5-6 with TRBJ1-4, with 8 nucleotides matching TRBD1. Per the germline V gene, CDR1 is SGHDT and CDR2 is YYEEEE. This CDR3 has 15 residues. Trimming at V came to 4 bases and at J to 5 bases, leaving 7 bases not matched to a gene. Together with reference TRBV5-6 and TRBJ1-4, the CDR3 gives the full variable domain: DAGVTQSPTHLIKTRGQQVTLRCSPKSGHDTVSWYQQALGQGPQFIFQYYEEEERQRGNFPDRFSGHQFPNYSSELNVNALLLGDSALYLCASSARQGTNEKLFFGSGTQLSVL.

V usage is TRBV5-1 and J usage is TRBJ2-7; 7 bases agree with TRBD1. From germline, CDR1 is SGHRS and CDR2 YFSETQ. Trimming at V came to 2 bases and at J to 0 bases, leaving 11 bases not matched to a gene. The CDR3 is 17 amino acids. CDR3 DNA: TGCGCCAGCAGCTTAGAGGGGGCGAGTGAATTCTCCTACGAGCAGTACTTC. Its protein is CASSLEGASEFSYEQYF. Combining the CDR3 with reference TRBV5-1 and TRBJ2-7 gives the whole variable domain KAGVTQTPRYLIKTRGQQVTLSCSPISGHRSVSWYQQTPGQGLQFLFEYFSETQRNKGNFPGRFSGRQFSNSRSEMNVSTLELGDSALYLCASSLEGASEFSYEQYFGPGTRLTVT.